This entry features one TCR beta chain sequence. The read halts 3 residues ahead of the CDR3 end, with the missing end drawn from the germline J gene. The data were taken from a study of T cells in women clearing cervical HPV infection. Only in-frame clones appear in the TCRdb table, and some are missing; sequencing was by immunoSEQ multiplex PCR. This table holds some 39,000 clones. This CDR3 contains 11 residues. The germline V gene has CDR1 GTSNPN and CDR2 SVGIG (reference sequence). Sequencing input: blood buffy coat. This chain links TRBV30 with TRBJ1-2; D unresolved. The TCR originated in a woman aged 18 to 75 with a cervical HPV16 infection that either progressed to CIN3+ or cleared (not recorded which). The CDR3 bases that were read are TGTGCCTGGAGTGGCAGATACGAC. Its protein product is CAWSGRYD. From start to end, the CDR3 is CAWSGRYDYTF.